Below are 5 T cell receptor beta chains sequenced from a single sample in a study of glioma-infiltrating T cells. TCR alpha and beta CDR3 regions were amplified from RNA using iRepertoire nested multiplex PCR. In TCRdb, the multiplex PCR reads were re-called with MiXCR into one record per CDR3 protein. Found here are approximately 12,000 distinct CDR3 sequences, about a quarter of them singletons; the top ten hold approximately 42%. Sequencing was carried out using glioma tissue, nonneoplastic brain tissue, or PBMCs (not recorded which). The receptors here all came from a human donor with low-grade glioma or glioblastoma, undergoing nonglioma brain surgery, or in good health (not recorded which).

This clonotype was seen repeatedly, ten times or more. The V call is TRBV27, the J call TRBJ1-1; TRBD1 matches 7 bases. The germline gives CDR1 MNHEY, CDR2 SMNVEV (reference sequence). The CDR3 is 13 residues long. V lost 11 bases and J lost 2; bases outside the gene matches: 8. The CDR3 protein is CAGETGANTEAFF. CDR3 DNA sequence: TGTGCCGGAGAAACAGGGGCAAACACTGAAGCTTTCTTT.

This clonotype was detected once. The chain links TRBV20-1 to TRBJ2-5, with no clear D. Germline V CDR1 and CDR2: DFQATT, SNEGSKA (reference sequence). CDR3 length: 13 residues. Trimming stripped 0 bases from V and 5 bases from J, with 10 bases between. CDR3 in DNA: TGCAGTGCTAGAGATCCCCAGATCGAGACCCAGTACTTC. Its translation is CSARDPQIETQYF.

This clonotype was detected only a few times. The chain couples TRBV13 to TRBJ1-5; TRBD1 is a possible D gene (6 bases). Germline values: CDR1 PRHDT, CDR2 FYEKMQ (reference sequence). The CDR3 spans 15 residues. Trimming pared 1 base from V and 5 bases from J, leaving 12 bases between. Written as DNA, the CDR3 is TGTGCCAGCAGCTTAGACAGGGACGACGATCAGCCCCAGCATTTT. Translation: CASSLDRDDDQPQHF.

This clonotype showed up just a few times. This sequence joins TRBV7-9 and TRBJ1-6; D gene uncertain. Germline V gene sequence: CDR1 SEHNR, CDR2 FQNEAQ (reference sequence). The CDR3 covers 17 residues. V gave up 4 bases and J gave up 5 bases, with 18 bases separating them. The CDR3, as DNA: TGTGCCAGCAGCTCCCGGATCGGTGGTAGCCATAATTCACCCCTCCACTTT. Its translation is CASSSRIGGSHNSPLHF. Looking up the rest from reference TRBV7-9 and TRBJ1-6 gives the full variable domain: DTGVSQNPRHKITKRGQNVTFRCDPISEHNRLYWYRQTLGQGPEFLTYFQNEAQLEKSRLLSDRFSAERPKGSFSTLEIQRTEQGDSAMYLCASSSRIGGSHNSPLHFGNGTRLTVT.

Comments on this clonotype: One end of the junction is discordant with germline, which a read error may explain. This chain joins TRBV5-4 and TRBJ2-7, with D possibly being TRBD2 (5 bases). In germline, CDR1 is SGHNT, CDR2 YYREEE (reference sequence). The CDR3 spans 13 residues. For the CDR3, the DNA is TGTGCCAGCAGCCCCCCGGACTCCTTCGAGCAGTACTTC. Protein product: CASSPPDSFEQYF.